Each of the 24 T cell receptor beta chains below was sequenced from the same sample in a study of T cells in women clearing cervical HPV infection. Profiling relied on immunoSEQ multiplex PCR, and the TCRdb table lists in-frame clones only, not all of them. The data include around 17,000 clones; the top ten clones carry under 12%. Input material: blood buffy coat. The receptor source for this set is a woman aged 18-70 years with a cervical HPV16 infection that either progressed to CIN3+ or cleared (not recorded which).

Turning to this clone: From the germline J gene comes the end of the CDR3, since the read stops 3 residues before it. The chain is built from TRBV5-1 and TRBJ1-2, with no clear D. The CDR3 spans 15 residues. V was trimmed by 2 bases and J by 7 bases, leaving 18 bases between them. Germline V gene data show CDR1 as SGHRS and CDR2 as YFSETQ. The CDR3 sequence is CASSFSSGSRGGYTF. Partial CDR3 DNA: TGCGCCAGCAGCTTTAGTAGTGGAAGCCGGGGTGGC.

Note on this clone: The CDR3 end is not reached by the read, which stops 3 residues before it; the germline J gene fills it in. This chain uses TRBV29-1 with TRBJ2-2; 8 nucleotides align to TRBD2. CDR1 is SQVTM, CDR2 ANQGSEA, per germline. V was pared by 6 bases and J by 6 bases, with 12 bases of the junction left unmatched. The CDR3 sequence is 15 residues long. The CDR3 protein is CSVSRAGASSGELFF. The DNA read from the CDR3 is TGCAGCGTCTCCAGAGCGGGAGCTTCGTCCGGGGAG.

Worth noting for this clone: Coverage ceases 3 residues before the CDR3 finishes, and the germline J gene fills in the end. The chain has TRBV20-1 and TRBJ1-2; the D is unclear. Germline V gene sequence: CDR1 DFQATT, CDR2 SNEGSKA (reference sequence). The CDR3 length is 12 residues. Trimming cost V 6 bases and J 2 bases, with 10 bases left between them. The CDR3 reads CSAPHGNYGYTF. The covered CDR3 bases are TGCAGTGCCCCCCACGGGAACTATGGC.

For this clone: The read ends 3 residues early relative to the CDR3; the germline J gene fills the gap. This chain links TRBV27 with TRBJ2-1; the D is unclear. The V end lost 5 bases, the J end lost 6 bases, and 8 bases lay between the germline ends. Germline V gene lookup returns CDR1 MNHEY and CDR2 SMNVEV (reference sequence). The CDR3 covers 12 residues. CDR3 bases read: TGTGCCAGCAGTCTCAAGGGCAATGAG. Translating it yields CASSLKGNE. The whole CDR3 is CASSLKGNEQFF.

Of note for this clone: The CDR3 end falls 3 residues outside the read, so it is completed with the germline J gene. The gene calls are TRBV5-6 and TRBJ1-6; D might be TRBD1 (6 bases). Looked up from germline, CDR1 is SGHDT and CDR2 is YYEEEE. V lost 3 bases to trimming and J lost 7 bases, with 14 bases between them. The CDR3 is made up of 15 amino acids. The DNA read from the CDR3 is TGTGCCAGCAGCTCTACGGACAGTGGGAATTCACCC. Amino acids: CASSSTDSGNSP. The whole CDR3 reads CASSSTDSGNSPLHF.

The CDR3 sequence is CAILGRTGSEQFF. The DNA read from the CDR3 is TGTGCCATCCTCGGTAGGACAGGAAGTGAG. The chain uses TRBV10-3 and TRBJ2-1; TRBD1 matches 7 bases. The missing CDR3 end, 3 residues past where the read stops, is filled in from the germline J gene. The V gene end was trimmed by 8 bases and the J gene end by 9 bases; junction bases not matched to a gene: 10. CDR3 length: 13 residues. Germline V gives CDR1 ENHRY, CDR2 SYGVKD.

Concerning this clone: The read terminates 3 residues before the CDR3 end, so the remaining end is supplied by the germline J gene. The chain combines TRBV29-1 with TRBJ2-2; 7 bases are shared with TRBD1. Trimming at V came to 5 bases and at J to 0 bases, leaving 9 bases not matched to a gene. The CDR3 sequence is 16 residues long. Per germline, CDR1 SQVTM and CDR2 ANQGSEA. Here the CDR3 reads CSVYQGDLANTGELFF. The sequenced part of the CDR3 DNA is TGCAGCGTTTACCAGGGGGACCTCGCGAACACCGGGGAG.

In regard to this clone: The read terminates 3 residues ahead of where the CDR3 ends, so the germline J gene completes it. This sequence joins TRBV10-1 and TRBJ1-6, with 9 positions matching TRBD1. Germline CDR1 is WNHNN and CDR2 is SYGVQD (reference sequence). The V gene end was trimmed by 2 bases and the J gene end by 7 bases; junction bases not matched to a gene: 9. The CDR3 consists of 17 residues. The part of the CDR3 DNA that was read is TGCGCCAGCAGTGAGATTACAGGGGGCGTACGAAATTCACCC. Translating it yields CASSEITGGVRNSP. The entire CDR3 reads CASSEITGGVRNSPLHF.

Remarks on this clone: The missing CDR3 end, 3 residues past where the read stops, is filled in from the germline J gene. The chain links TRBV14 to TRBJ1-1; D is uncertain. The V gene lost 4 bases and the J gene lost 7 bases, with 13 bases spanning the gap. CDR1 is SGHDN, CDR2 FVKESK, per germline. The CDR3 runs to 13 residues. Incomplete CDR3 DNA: TGTGCCAGCAGCCCAGAACCCTCCAGTGAA. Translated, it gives CASSPEPSSE. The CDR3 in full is CASSPEPSSEAFF.

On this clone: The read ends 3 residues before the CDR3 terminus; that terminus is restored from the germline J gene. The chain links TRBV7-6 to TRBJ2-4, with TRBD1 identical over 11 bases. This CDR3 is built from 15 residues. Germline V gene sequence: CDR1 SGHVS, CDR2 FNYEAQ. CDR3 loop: CASSSWTGGNYGQYF. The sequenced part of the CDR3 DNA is TGTGCCAGCAGCTCCTGGACAGGGGGCAACTATGGT.

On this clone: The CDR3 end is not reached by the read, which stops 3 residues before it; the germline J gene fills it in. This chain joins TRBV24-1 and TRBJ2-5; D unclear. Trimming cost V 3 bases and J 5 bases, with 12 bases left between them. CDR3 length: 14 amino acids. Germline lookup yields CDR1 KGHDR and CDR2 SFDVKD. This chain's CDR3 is CATSDTTPGETQYF. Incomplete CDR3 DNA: TGTGCCACCAGTGATACGACCCCCGGGGAGACC.

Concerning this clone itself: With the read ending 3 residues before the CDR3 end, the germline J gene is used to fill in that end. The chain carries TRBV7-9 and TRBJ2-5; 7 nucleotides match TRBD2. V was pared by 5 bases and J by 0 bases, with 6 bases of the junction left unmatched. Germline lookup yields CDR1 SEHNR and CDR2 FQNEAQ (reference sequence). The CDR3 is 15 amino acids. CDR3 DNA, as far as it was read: TGTGCCAGCAGCAGGGACGGGGGGTACCAAGAGACC. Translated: CASSRDGGYQET. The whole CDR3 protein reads CASSRDGGYQETQYF. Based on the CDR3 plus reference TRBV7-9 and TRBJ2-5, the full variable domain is DTGVSQNPRHKITKRGQNVTFRCDPISEHNRLYWYRQTLGQGPEFLTYFQNEAQLEKSRLLSDRFSAERPKGSFSTLEIQRTEQGDSAMYLCASSRDGGYQETQYFGPGTRLLVL.

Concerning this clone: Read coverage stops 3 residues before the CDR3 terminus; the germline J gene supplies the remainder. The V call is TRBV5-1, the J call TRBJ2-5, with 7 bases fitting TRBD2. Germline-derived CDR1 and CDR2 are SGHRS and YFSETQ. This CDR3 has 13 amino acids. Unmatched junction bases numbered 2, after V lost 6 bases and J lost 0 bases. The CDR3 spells CASKAGNQETQYF. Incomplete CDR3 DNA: TGCGCCAGCAAAGCGGGAAACCAAGAGACC.

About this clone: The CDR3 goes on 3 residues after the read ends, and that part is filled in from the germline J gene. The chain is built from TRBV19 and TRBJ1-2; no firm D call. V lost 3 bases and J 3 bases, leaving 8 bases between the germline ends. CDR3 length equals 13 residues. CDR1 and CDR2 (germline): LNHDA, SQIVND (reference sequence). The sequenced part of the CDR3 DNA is TGTGCCAGTAGTATTGCGGGTGACTATGGC. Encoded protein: CASSIAGDYG. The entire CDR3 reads CASSIAGDYGYTF.

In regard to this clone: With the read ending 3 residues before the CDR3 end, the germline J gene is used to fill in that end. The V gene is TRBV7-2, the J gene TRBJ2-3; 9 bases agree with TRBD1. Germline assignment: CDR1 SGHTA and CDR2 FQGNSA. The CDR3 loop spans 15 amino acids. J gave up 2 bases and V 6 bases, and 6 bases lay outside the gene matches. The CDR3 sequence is CASRRGQGLTDTQYF. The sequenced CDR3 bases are TGTGCCAGCAGACGCGGACAGGGGCTCACAGATACG.

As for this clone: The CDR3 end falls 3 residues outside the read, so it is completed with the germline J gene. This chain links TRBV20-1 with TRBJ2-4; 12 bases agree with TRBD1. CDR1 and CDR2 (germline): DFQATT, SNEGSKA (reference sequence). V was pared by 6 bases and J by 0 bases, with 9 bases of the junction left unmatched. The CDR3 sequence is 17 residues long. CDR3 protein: CSATGTGGALAKNIQYF. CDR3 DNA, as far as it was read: TGCAGTGCAACCGGGACAGGGGGCGCCTTAGCCAAAAACATT.

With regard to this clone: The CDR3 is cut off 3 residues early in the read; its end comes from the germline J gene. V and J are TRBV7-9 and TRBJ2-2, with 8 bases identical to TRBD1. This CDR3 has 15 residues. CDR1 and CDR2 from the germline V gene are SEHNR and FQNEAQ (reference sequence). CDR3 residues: CASSPTGAGANVLFF. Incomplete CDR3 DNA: TGTGCCAGCAGCCCGACAGGGGCTGGGGCCAACGTG.

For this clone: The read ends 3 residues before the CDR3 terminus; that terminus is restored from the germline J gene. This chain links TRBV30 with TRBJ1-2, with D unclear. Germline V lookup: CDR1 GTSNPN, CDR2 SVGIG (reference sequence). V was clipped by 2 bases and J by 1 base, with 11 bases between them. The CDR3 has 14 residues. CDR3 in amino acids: CAWSRRVDNYGYTF. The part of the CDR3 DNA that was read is TGTGCCTGGAGTCGCCGCGTAGATAACTATGGC.

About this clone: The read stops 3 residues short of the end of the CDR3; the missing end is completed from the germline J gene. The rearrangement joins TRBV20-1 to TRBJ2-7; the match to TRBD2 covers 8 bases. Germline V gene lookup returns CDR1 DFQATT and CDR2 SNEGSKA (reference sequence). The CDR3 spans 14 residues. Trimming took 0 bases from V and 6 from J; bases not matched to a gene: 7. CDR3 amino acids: CSARDPKRESEQYF. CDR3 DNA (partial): TGCAGTGCTAGAGACCCGAAGCGGGAGAGCGAG.

CDR3 sequence: CASSPRDSRSYNEQFF. Incomplete CDR3 DNA: TGTGCCAGTAGTCCGAGGGACAGCCGGTCCTACAATGAG. V and J are TRBV19 and TRBJ2-1, with 7 bases matching TRBD1. The read ends 3 residues before the CDR3 terminus; that terminus is restored from the germline J gene. V gave up 5 bases and J gave up 1 base; unmatched junction bases: 8. CDR1 and CDR2 (germline): LNHDA, SQIVND (reference sequence). The CDR3 covers 16 residues.

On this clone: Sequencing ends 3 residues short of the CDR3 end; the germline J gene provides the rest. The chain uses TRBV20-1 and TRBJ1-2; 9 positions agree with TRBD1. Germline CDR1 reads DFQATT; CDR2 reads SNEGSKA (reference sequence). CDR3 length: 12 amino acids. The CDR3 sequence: CSASLGTGGYTF. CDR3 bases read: TGCAGTGCTAGCCTGGGGACAGGGGGC.

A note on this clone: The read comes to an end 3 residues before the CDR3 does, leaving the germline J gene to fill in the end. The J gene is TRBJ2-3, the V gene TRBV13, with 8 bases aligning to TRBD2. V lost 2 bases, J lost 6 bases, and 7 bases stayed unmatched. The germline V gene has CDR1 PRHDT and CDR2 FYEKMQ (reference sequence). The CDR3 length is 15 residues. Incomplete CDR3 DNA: TGTGCCAGCAGCTTATACCCGGGGGGGCGGGATACG. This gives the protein CASSLYPGGRDT. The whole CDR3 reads CASSLYPGGRDTQYF.

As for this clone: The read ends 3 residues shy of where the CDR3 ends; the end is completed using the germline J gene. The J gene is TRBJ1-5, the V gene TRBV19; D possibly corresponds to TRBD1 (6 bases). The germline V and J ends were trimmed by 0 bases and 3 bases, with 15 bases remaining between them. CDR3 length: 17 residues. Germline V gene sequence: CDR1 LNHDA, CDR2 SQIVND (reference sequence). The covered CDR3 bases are TGTGCCAGTAGTATAGAGGGAGTATGGGACACCAATCAGCCC. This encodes CASSIEGVWDTNQP. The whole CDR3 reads CASSIEGVWDTNQPQHF.

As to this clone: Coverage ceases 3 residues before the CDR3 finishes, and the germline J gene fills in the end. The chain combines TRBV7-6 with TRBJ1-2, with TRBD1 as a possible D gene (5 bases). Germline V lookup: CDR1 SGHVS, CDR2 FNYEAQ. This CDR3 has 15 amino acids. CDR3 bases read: TGTGCCAGCAGCTTAGGACAGATTTACACAGATACC. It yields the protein CASSLGQIYTDT. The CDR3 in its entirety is CASSLGQIYTDTYTF.